This T cell receptor (beta chain) came from a study of PD-1 blockade in classical Hodgkin lymphoma. The patients all showed relapse after autologous stem cell transplantation, while their brentuximab vedotin exposure varied. Points on this clone: As yet, its antigen is unknown.

Using immunoSEQ multiplex PCR, the repertoire was profiled, and TCRdb retains in-frame clones only, with some absent. This sample has 150,000 or so clones, with about four fifths found just once. Study-level findings and limits: By C4D1, CD4+ diversity increased significantly, especially in complete responders. Before treatment, TCR diversity in newly diagnosed patients was reportedly lower than in healthy donors. Exclusion was the outcome for patients who began nivolumab under 1 year after ASCT.

The sequence was obtained from a human donor with classical Hodgkin lymphoma. Sample: peripheral blood mononuclear cells (PBMCs), taken before the second cycle of nivolumab.

CDR3 residues: CASRTQGWNTEAFF. CDR3 sequence (DNA): TGTGCCAGCAGGACTCAGGGGTGGAACACTGAAGCTTTCTTT. The rearrangement links TRBV11-2 to TRBJ1-1; tentative D call: TRBD1 (6 bases). Deletions cut 6 bases from V and 1 base from J, with 12 bases between. Per germline, CDR1 SGHAT and CDR2 FQNNGV. This CDR3 is 14 amino acids long.